Shown below are 14 T cell receptor beta chains from a single sample sequenced in a study of T cell responses to AZD1222 COVID-19 vaccine. The method was immunoSEQ multiplex PCR; TCRdb's version includes in-frame clones alone and lacks a portion of them. This sample has 90,000 to 120,000 clones, with approximately 86% found just once. Source: peripheral blood, taken 28 days after the second dose of the MenACWY control vaccine. These receptors came from an adult who received the MenACWY meningococcal vaccine as a control.

The chain has TRBV6-5 and TRBJ2-7; 8 bases agree with TRBD2. This CDR3 contains 14 residues. The V and J ends lost 2 bases and 2 bases, in that order; junction bases with no gene match: 2. Germline lookup yields CDR1 MNHEY and CDR2 SVGAGI. The CDR3 loop reads CASSYMRGAYEQYF. The CDR3 coding sequence is TGTGCCAGCAGTTACATGCGGGGGGCCTACGAGCAGTACTTC.

V usage is TRBV3-1 (or the pseudogene TRBV3-2) and J usage is TRBJ2-3, with 10 nucleotides matching TRBD2. The ends lost 0 bases at V and 5 bases at J; junction bases unmatched: 8. Germline loops: CDR1 LGHDT, CDR2 YNNKEL (reference sequence). The length of the CDR3 is 17 residues. The CDR3: CASSQDLKRGGVDTQYF. The CDR3, as DNA: TGTGCCAGCAGCCAAGATTTGAAGCGGGGGGGAGTAGATACGCAGTATTTT.

This clone has only one observation. The CDR3 reads CASSLIKGAGAEAFF. CDR3 DNA sequence: TGTGCCAGCAGTTTAATCAAGGGGGCAGGCGCTGAAGCTTTCTTT. This chain uses TRBV28 with TRBJ1-1, with 7 positions matching TRBD1. Per germline, CDR1 MDHEN and CDR2 SYDVKM. This CDR3 is 15 amino acids long. Trimming took 2 bases from V and 6 from J; bases not matched to a gene: 9.

The chain recombines TRBV7-2 with TRBJ2-3; D call uncertain. V was trimmed by 1 base and J by 1 base, leaving 9 bases between them. The CDR3 consists of 15 residues. Germline CDR1 SGHTA, CDR2 FQGNSA. In nucleotides, the CDR3 is TGTGCCAGCAGCTTAGTGGGCTACCGCACAGATACGCAGTATTTT. It translates to CASSLVGYRTDTQYF. The entire variable domain, with the rest obtained from reference TRBV7-2 and TRBJ2-3, is as follows: GAGVSQSPSNKVTEKGKDVELRCDPISGHTALYWYRQSLGQGLEFLIYFQGNSAPDKSGLPSDRFSAERTGGSVSTLTIQRTQQEDSAVYLCASSLVGYRTDTQYFGPGTRLTVL.

This chain joins TRBV6-5 and TRBJ2-7, with D unclear. In germline, CDR1 is MNHEY, CDR2 SVGAGI. V was clipped by 0 bases and J by 6 bases, with 18 bases between them. The CDR3 is 16 residues long. CDR3 region: CASSYSGNSRDPEQYF. CDR3 bases: TGTGCCAGCAGTTACTCTGGGAACAGTAGAGACCCCGAGCAGTACTTC.

The J gene is TRBJ1-2, the V gene TRBV2; D gene uncertain. The CDR3 covers 14 residues. Between the trimmed V and J ends, which lost 1 base and 1 base, there was a span of 7 bases. Germline-derived CDR1 and CDR2 are SNHLY and FYNNEI. This CDR3 reads CASSEGVVNYGYTF. In DNA form, the CDR3 reads TGTGCCAGCAGTGAAGGTGTCGTTAACTATGGCTACACCTTC.

There are a few counts of this clone. J is TRBJ1-1 and V is TRBV9; D might be TRBD1 (5 bases). Per the germline V gene, CDR1 is SGDLS and CDR2 is YYNGEE. The CDR3 totals 15 residues. V was pared by 0 bases and J by 4 bases, with 13 bases between. The CDR3 loop reads CASSVEGWGGTEAFF. The CDR3 nucleotides are TGTGCCAGCAGCGTAGAGGGCTGGGGGGGCACTGAAGCTTTCTTT.

The V gene is TRBV27, the J gene TRBJ2-7; D call uncertain. The germline V gene encodes CDR1 MNHEY and CDR2 SMNVEV (reference sequence). The CDR3 contains 13 residues. Between the trimmed V and J ends, which lost 0 bases and 3 bases, there was a span of 6 bases. The CDR3: CASSLSPLYEQYF. DNA for the CDR3: TGTGCCAGCAGTTTATCCCCCCTCTACGAGCAGTACTTC.

In DNA form, the CDR3 reads TGTGCCACTACGGAAGGTCCAGGGCGAGATTACACTGAAGCTTTCTTT. It yields the protein CATTEGPGRDYTEAFF. The chain uses TRBV19 and TRBJ1-1, with D maybe TRBD1 (5 bases). Germline V lookup: CDR1 LNHDA, CDR2 SQIVND (reference sequence). The CDR3 sequence is 16 residues long. Trimming left V 10 bases short and J 3 bases short, with 24 bases between.

With regard to this clone: Other DNA sequences within the sample encode an identical CDR3. The rearrangement joins TRBV7-2 to TRBJ1-1; weak D call: TRBD1 (5 bases). From germline, CDR1 is SGHTA and CDR2 FQGNSA. The CDR3 length is 16 residues. V was clipped by 0 bases and J by 1 base, with 12 bases between them. CDR3 in amino acids: CASSLAPGLSNTEAFF. The CDR3 DNA follows: TGTGCCAGCAGCTTAGCCCCGGGACTCTCGAACACTGAAGCTTTCTTT.

The chain carries TRBV7-2 and TRBJ2-7; 9 bases are shared with TRBD2. V gave up 5 bases and J gave up 10 bases; unmatched junction bases: 6. This CDR3 comprises 12 residues. Germline lookup yields CDR1 SGHTA and CDR2 FQGNSA. CDR3 DNA sequence: TGTGCCAGCAGCCCGACTAGCGGTGAACAGTACTTC. Its protein product is CASSPTSGEQYF.

This sequence joins TRBV7-3 and TRBJ2-7; D possibly corresponds to TRBD1 (6 bases). CDR1 is SGHTA and CDR2 is FQGTGA in the germline V gene. There are 14 residues in the CDR3. V was trimmed by 3 bases and J by 4 bases, leaving 13 bases between them. The CDR3 sequence is CASSFYGTPYEQYF. The DNA of the CDR3 is TGTGCCAGCAGCTTTTACGGGACACCTTACGAGCAGTACTTC. The full variable domain, in which reference TRBV7-3 and TRBJ2-7 provide the parts outside the CDR3, is GAGVSQTPSNKVTEKGKYVELRCDPISGHTALYWYRQSLGQGPEFLIYFQGTGAADDSGLPNDRFFAVRPEGSVSTLKIQRTERGDSAVYLCASSFYGTPYEQYFGPGTRLTVT.

The count of this clone is one. J is TRBJ2-1 and V is TRBV11-2; 13 positions match TRBD2. Germline V gene lookup returns CDR1 SGHAT and CDR2 FQNNGV. Trimming took 2 bases from V and 9 from J; bases not matched to a gene: 7. This CDR3 is 16 amino acids long. This CDR3 reads CASSLSGTSGASEQFF. DNA of the CDR3: TGTGCCAGCAGCTTATCAGGGACTAGCGGGGCTAGTGAGCAGTTCTTC.

The chain links TRBV6-5 to TRBJ1-1; a possible D gene is TRBD1 (6 bases). The CDR3 covers 13 residues. V was cut by 6 bases and J by 4 bases, with 12 bases left in between. Germline V lookup: CDR1 MNHEY, CDR2 SVGAGI. The CDR3 loop is CASRAKGGTEAFF. The CDR3 nucleotides are TGTGCCAGCAGAGCAAAGGGGGGCACTGAAGCTTTCTTT.